This paragraph reports one T cell receptor (beta chain). These data belong to a study of CD8 T cells in Susac syndrome. Random hexamers were used to reverse transcribe the RNA input (about 0.5 to 1 ug). Amplification of TCR beta CDR3 by immunoSEQ multiplex PCR spanned 54 Vbeta and 13 Jbeta. Each CDR3 protein gets one entry after TCRdb re-called the immunoSEQ multiplex PCR reads with MiXCR. The data show 150,000 to 200,000 distinct CDR3 sequences, nearly 97% seen once. The CDR3 is made up of 12 amino acids. CDR1 is LNHDA, CDR2 SQIVND, per germline (reference sequence). Trimming removed 5 bases from V and 5 bases from J, with 10 bases in between.

The receptor was isolated from a human donor with multiple sclerosis. Sequenced input: CD4+ T cells from PBMCs. The V gene is TRBV19, the J gene TRBJ2-7; D may match TRBD1 or TRBD2 (5 bases each). The CDR3, as DNA: TGTGCCAGTAGTGGGGGAACCCACGAGCAGTACTTC. This translates into CASSGGTHEQYF.